These T cell receptor beta chains were read from a single sample in a study of OX40 agonist ivuxolimab in advanced cancers. Libraries were prepared by immunoSEQ multiplex PCR; TCRdb keeps only in-frame clonotypes and omits some of them. The sample lists more than 55,000 clones; approximately 81% were seen once. Sequencing was performed on CD4+ or CD8+ T cells sorted from blood, taken in a trial of the OX40 agonist ivuxolimab. The origin of the receptors is an adult with an advanced solid tumor such as melanoma, head and neck, liver or kidney cancer. Both conserved end residues are part of each CDR3. D genes are given only for firm matches. A row's size may be missing; if present it is once, few, many or a size class.

j_call,clone_size,d_call,v_call,cdr3_nt,cdr3_aa
TRBJ1-6,few,NA,TRBV9,TGTGCCAGCAGCGTAGTCCAATATTCACCCCTCCACTTT,CASSVVQYSPLHF
TRBJ2-7,NA,NA,TRBV11-2,TGTGCCAGCAGCTTCTTGCCGGGCTGGGACTACGAGCAGTACTTC,CASSFLPGWDYEQYF
TRBJ2-3,NA,NA,TRBV6-1,TGTGCCAGCAGTGAATTAGACGGCCTATGGACAGATACGCAGTATTTT,CASSELDGLWTDTQYF
TRBJ2-4,NA,TRBD1,TRBV5-6,TGTGCCAGCAGCATAATACAGGGGGCCTCCAAAAACATTCAGTACTTC,CASSIIQGASKNIQYF
TRBJ2-3,NA,TRBD2,TRBV5-1,TGCGCCAGCAGCCGGACTAGCGGGGGGTCTAGCACAGATACGCAGTATTTT,CASSRTSGGSSTDTQYF
TRBJ1-5,NA,NA,TRBV6-1,TGTGCCAGCAGTGACAGGGATGGACAGCCCCAGCATTTT,CASSDRDGQPQHF
TRBJ1-4,NA,TRBD1,TRBV5-4,TGTGCCAGCAGCCACCCTGGACAGGGCGGCGAAAAACTGTTTTTT,CASSHPGQGGEKLFF
TRBJ1-2,NA,NA,TRBV25-1,TGTGCCAGCAGTGACGGTGGCGGGGAGCTTGTCTATGGCTACACCTTC,CASSDGGGELVYGYTF
TRBJ2-1,NA,TRBD2,TRBV28,TGTGCCAGCAGTTCCGCTGGACTAGCGGGGGGGCGGAGCTCCTACAATGAGCAGTTCTTC,CASSSAGLAGGRSSYNEQFF
TRBJ2-7,NA,TRBD2,TRBV6-6,TGTGCCAGCAGTTACGGTGTAGCGGGAGTCTACCACGAGCAGTACTTC,CASSYGVAGVYHEQYF
TRBJ1-2,once,NA,TRBV19,TGTGCCAGTAGTACTCGACCCCGGACGTGGTATGGCTACACCTTC,CASSTRPRTWYGYTF
TRBJ1-3,once,NA,TRBV30,TGTGCCTGGAGCTTGGGGGGGGCTAGCTCTGGAAACACCATATATTTT,CAWSLGGASSGNTIYF
TRBJ1-2,NA,NA,TRBV29-1,TGCAGCGTTGAAGATCATTACGGACAGATTCCTAACTATGGCTACACCTTC,CSVEDHYGQIPNYGYTF
TRBJ2-7,NA,TRBD1,TRBV9,TGTGCCAGCAGCGTCCGAGGGACAGACTCAGGGGAGCAGTACTTC,CASSVRGTDSGEQYF
TRBJ2-3,NA,NA,TRBV27,TGTGCCAGCCGCACCTGGGGGTTGGATACGCAGTATTTT,CASRTWGLDTQYF
TRBJ2-7,NA,TRBD1,TRBV28,TGTGCCAGCAGTAACCCCCGGACAGGGGCCTACGAGCAGTACTTC,CASSNPRTGAYEQYF
TRBJ2-5,NA,NA,TRBV9,TGTGCCAGCAGCGTAGGTTGGGGGCGAGTGACCCAGTACTTC,CASSVGWGRVTQYF
TRBJ2-7,NA,TRBD1,TRBV9,TGTGCCAGCAGCGGACAGGGCTACGAGCAGTACTTC,CASSGQGYEQYF
TRBJ2-1,NA,NA,TRBV9,TGTGCCAGCAGCCCTCCGACCGGGGGGCAGTTCTTC,CASSPPTGGQFF
TRBJ2-2,NA,NA,TRBV29-1,TGCAGCGCCCTTGGAGGGGACACCGGGGAGCTGTTTTTT,CSALGGDTGELFF
TRBJ1-2,NA,NA,TRBV7-7,TGTGCTAGCAGCCCAAAAGGGGCGGAACCCTATGGCTACACCTTC,CASSPKGAEPYGYTF
TRBJ2-1,few,TRBD1,TRBV13,TGTGCCAGCAGCAAAGCCGGACAGGGATACAATGAGCAGTTCTTC,CASSKAGQGYNEQFF
TRBJ2-2,NA,NA,TRBV11-1,TGTGCCAGCAGATTAGGCCGAAACACCGGGGAGCTGTTTTTT,CASRLGRNTGELFF
TRBJ2-1,once,NA,TRBV4-3,TGCGCCAGCAGCCGATTCGGGGGAGATGATGAGCAGTTCTTC,CASSRFGGDDEQFF
TRBJ2-1,NA,NA,TRBV15,TGTGCCACCAGCAGGGCTGGACAGTTCTACAATGAGCAGTTCTTC,CATSRAGQFYNEQFF
TRBJ1-2,few,NA,TRBV28,TGTGCCAGCACCGGGGGGGGACAAGCTAACTATGGCTACACCTTC,CASTGGGQANYGYTF
TRBJ2-2,NA,NA,TRBV2,TGTGCCAGCAGTGAAACGGGAATCGGGGAGCTGTTTTTT,CASSETGIGELFF
TRBJ1-5,NA,NA,TRBV19,TGTGCCAGTAGTACTCGACAGGACCTTTCAGCTCAGCATTTT,CASSTRQDLSAQHF
TRBJ1-2,few,TRBD1,TRBV28,TGTGCCAGCAGTTCCGGGGTAGGGGGCGGTTATGGCTACACCTTC,CASSSGVGGGYGYTF
TRBJ1-2,NA,TRBD1,TRBV19,TGTGCCAGTAGCCTAGCAGGGGGGTCCTTAGCTCGAGGCTACACCTTC,CASSLAGGSLARGYTF
TRBJ2-2,NA,TRBD2,TRBV5-6,TGTGCCAGCAGCCCAGAGGGACTAGCGGCGAAAAACACCGGGGAGCTGTTTTTT,CASSPEGLAAKNTGELFF
TRBJ2-2,NA,NA,TRBV19,TGTGCCAGTAGTGTGACGGGGAACACCGGGGAGCTGTTTTTT,CASSVTGNTGELFF
TRBJ2-7,NA,NA,TRBV7-9,TGTGCCAGCAGCTTAGTTGGGGGCCTCTTCCGCGAGCAGTACTTC,CASSLVGGLFREQYF
TRBJ1-5,once,TRBD1,TRBV7-2,TGTGCCAGCAGCTATTGGACAGGGTCGGGTCAGCCCCAGCATTTT,CASSYWTGSGQPQHF
TRBJ2-7,NA,NA,TRBV18,TGTGCCAGCTCAACCGGGGCGGGTTCAGCCTACGAGCAGTACTTC,CASSTGAGSAYEQYF
TRBJ1-1,NA,NA,TRBV7-3,TGTGCCAGCAGCTTATATAGGGGCGTGAGCTCTGAAGCTTTCTTT,CASSLYRGVSSEAFF
TRBJ2-7,NA,NA,TRBV11-3,TGTGCCAGCAGCTTAGTTGCTGGGGTTAAGGGCGAGCAGTACTTC,CASSLVAGVKGEQYF
TRBJ2-2,NA,NA,TRBV7-9,TGTGCCAGCAGCTTAGGGCGACCCGCCGGGGAGCTGTTTTTT,CASSLGRPAGELFF
TRBJ2-3,NA,NA,TRBV9,TGTGCCAGCAGCGGAATAAAAGATACGCAGTATTTT,CASSGIKDTQYF
TRBJ1-1,NA,NA,TRBV29-1,TGCAGCGCAATACTGGGCCGAGAGGACACTGAAGCTTTCTTT,CSAILGREDTEAFF
TRBJ1-1,NA,NA,TRBV7-2,TGTGCCAGCAGCTTACGACCGCTGAACACTGAAGCTTTCTTT,CASSLRPLNTEAFF
TRBJ1-1,NA,NA,TRBV5-1,TGCGCCAGCAGCACGGGACTTATGAACACTGAAGCTTTCTTT,CASSTGLMNTEAFF
TRBJ1-4,NA,TRBD1,TRBV5-1,TGCGCCAGCAGCTTCTCCGGGACAGGCGGTGAAAAACTGTTTTTT,CASSFSGTGGEKLFF
TRBJ1-1,NA,NA,TRBV5-1,TGCGCCAGCAGCTTGGCTCCAGCCACTGAAGCTTTCTTT,CASSLAPATEAFF
TRBJ1-4,NA,TRBD1,TRBV5-5,TGTGCCAGCAGCTTAAGGGGGCTCGGTGAAAAACTGTTTTTT,CASSLRGLGEKLFF
TRBJ2-3,once,TRBD2,TRBV19,TGTGCCAGCCGCGGGAGTGGTATGGATACGCAGTATTTT,CASRGSGMDTQYF
TRBJ1-6,few,NA,TRBV7-8,TGTGCCAGCAGCTTCCGTTCTAGTTCACCCCTCCACTTT,CASSFRSSSPLHF
TRBJ2-7,NA,TRBD1,TRBV5-1,TGCGCCAGCAGTGGACAGGGCTACGAGCAGTACTTC,CASSGQGYEQYF
TRBJ1-3,NA,TRBD1,TRBV11-2,TGTGCCAGCAGCTTCATGACAGGGTACTCCGGAAACACCATATATTTT,CASSFMTGYSGNTIYF
TRBJ1-6,NA,TRBD1,TRBV30,TGTGCCTCGGGACAGGGGACCCTCCACTTT,CASGQGTLHF
TRBJ1-1,NA,NA,TRBV5-4,TGTGCCAGCAGCTTTGGGCAGGGGAGTTACACTGAAGCTTTCTTT,CASSFGQGSYTEAFF
TRBJ2-1,NA,TRBD2,TRBV7-9,TGTGCCAGCAGCCCCGAAGGGCTAGCGGGAGATGGGGATGAGCAGTTCTTC,CASSPEGLAGDGDEQFF
TRBJ2-1,NA,NA,TRBV19,TGTGCCAGTAGTATAAGGACTGGGGGACGGAGCTCCTACAATGAGCAGTTCTTC,CASSIRTGGRSSYNEQFF
TRBJ2-7,NA,NA,TRBV7-6,TGTGCCAGCAGTAGGGACGCGGGGCCCTACGAGCAGTACTTC,CASSRDAGPYEQYF
TRBJ1-1,NA,NA,TRBV2,TGTGCCAGCAGCATCCTAAGGGCAAATTCGGGGCGGCTGGGCGCTGAAGCTTTCTTT,CASSILRANSGRLGAEAFF
TRBJ2-5,NA,TRBD1,TRBV9,TGTGCCAGCAGCCAAGAAGGACAGGGGCAAGAGACCCAGTACTTC,CASSQEGQGQETQYF
TRBJ2-5,NA,NA,TRBV9,TGTGCCAGCAGCGTAGACGGAATCACCCAAGAGACCCAGTACTTC,CASSVDGITQETQYF